This T cell receptor beta chain was identified in a study of shared clonotypes between healthy human individuals. Notes on the study in general: Non-shared clonotypes were found to have lower generation probabilities than the clonotypes that were shared by all four of the sorted-subset donors. Sequencing depth was expected to influence donor clonotype sharing. The authors sampled blood alone, and tissue repertoires likely differ.

CDR1 and CDR2 (germline): LGHNA, YSLEER. V was clipped by 2 bases and J by 7 bases; unmatched bases: 3. This CDR3 comprises 14 residues. With respect to this clone: The antigen remains undetermined.

Free of recent acute infections or vaccinations, the donors were healthy HIV-negative adults. TCRdb's table, derived via immunoSEQ multiplex PCR, lists solely in-frame clones and lacks some. The table records over a million clones, approximately 68% of them present only once. Sequencing was carried out using memory CD4+ T cells sorted from blood. Subset in this sample: CD45RA-negative fraction. The origin of this receptor is a man younger than 30 in good health. V and J are TRBV4-3 and TRBJ1-4; 8 positions match TRBD1. The CDR3 region is CASSQTTGGEKLFF. DNA for the CDR3: TGCGCCAGCAGCCAAACAACAGGGGGTGAAAAACTGTTTTTT.